These T cell receptor beta chains were read from a single sample in a study of shared clonotypes between healthy human individuals. Generated by immunoSEQ multiplex PCR, the TCRdb table keeps only in-frame clones and is missing some. The sample comprises around 500,000 clones, 70% to 80% of which are singletons, and about 13% rests with the top ten. Sequencing input: PBMCs. These receptors came from a woman aged 40 to 55 in good health. Some clones in this sample may be carry-over from other donors' samples. Each CDR3 is given with its conserved first and last residue. The D gene is left open where the match is weak. Clone size appears in some rows only: once, few, many, or a class for an expanded clone.

j_call,cdr3_length,clone_size,v_call,d_call,cdr3_nt,cdr3_aa
TRBJ2-7,16,-,TRBV30,-,TGTGCCTGGAGTGTACCGGTCCCTTCTCGAACACCCGAGCAGTACTTC,CAWSVPVPSRTPEQYF
TRBJ2-3,13,many,TRBV7-2,-,TGTGCCAGCAGCCATTTCCCGGCGGATACGCAGTATTTT,CASSHFPADTQYF
TRBJ2-1,17,-,TRBV4-3,TRBD2,TGCGCCAGCAGCCAAGATGGGGCTAGCGGGGGGTACAATGAGCAGTTCTTC,CASSQDGASGGYNEQFF
TRBJ1-1,15,few,TRBV14,-,TGTGCCAGCAGCCAGACAAGGGGACGGAACACTGAAGCTTTCTTT,CASSQTRGRNTEAFF
TRBJ2-7,14,-,TRBV28,TRBD2,TGTGCCAGCCTCGGGACTAGCGGGAACTACGAGCAGTACTTC,CASLGTSGNYEQYF
TRBJ2-5,16,once,TRBV5-4,-,TGTGCCACCCGCGCCGGGGGCGGTTGGGACCAAGAGACCCAGTACTTC,CATRAGGGWDQETQYF
TRBJ2-2,16,-,TRBV7-2,-,TGTGCCAGCAGCTTATCGGGGGGCGCCGACACCGGGGAGCTGTTTTTT,CASSLSGGADTGELFF
TRBJ1-2,13,-,TRBV7-9,-,TGTGCCAGCAGCTCGTACAGGGCCTATGGCTACACCTTC,CASSSYRAYGYTF
TRBJ2-2,16,-,TRBV9,TRBD1,TGTGCCAGCAGCTTCCGGACAGGGGAAGGCACCGGGGAGCTGTTTTTT,CASSFRTGEGTGELFF
TRBJ1-2,14,-,TRBV5-6,-,TGTGCCAGCAGCTTGACAGGGCCTAACTATGGCTACACCTTC,CASSLTGPNYGYTF
TRBJ1-5,13,-,TRBV30,-,TGTGCCTGGAGTGTACGCGGGGACCAGCCCCAGCATTTT,CAWSVRGDQPQHF
TRBJ2-7,10,-,TRBV28,-,TGTGCCACCAGGGCCGACGAGCAGTACTTC,CATRADEQYF
TRBJ2-2,16,-,TRBV7-2,TRBD2,TGTGCCAGCAGCTTGCGGACTAGGCCGAACACCGGGGAGCTGTTTTTT,CASSLRTRPNTGELFF
TRBJ2-2,14,-,TRBV6-4,TRBD1,TGTGCCAGCAGCGGGACAGGTACCACCGGGGAGCTGTTTTTT,CASSGTGTTGELFF
TRBJ2-7,13,-,TRBV4-1,-,TGCGCCAGCAGCCAGGGCATTAAATACGAGCAGTACTTC,CASSQGIKYEQYF
TRBJ1-2,13,few,TRBV7-9,-,TGTGCCAGCAGCTTAGCAGCTAACTATGGCTACACCTTC,CASSLAANYGYTF
TRBJ2-6,18,few,TRBV2,TRBD1,TGTGCCAGCAGTGCGTTGGGGACAGGGGCCTCTGGGGCCAACGTCCTGACTTTC,CASSALGTGASGANVLTF
TRBJ2-5,16,-,TRBV6-1,TRBD2,TGTGCCAGCAGTGCGATGACTAGCGGGAGATGGGAGACCCAGTACTTC,CASSAMTSGRWETQYF
TRBJ1-5,14,-,TRBV30,TRBD1,TGTGCCTGGAGTCTTTTAGGGGGCAGTCAGCCCCAGCATTTT,CAWSLLGGSQPQHF
TRBJ2-3,14,-,TRBV19,-,TGTGCCACCAGACAGGTGTACGACGCAGATACGCAGTATTTT,CATRQVYDADTQYF
TRBJ2-3,14,-,TRBV6-5,-,TGTGCCAGCACCCCCGCGCCCGAGGCAGATACGCAGTATTTT,CASTPAPEADTQYF
TRBJ2-1,15,many,TRBV11-2,TRBD2,TGTGCCAGCAGCTTACGGACTAGCGGGAGCAATGAGCAGTTCTTC,CASSLRTSGSNEQFF
TRBJ2-7,14,-,TRBV29-1,-,TGCAGCGTTCGTGAGTCTATGGCCTCGGGCGAGCAGTACTTC,CSVRESMASGEQYF
TRBJ1-1,12,few,TRBV7-9,-,TGTGCCAGCAGCTTAGTCCGGGAAAGAGCTTTCTTT,CASSLVRERAFF
TRBJ2-7,13,-,TRBV18,-,TGTGCCAGCTCACCGGCTAGCTCCTACGAGCAGTACTTC,CASSPASSYEQYF
TRBJ1-2,13,few,TRBV19,-,TGTGCCAGTAGTATGAGGGGGAACTATGGCTACACCTTC,CASSMRGNYGYTF
TRBJ2-5,13,-,TRBV6-1,TRBD2,TGTGCCAGCAGGGGGACTAGCCAAGAGACCCAGTACTTC,CASRGTSQETQYF
TRBJ2-1,15,-,TRBV9,-,TGTGCCAGCAGCCCAGACCTATTTTCCTACAATGAGCAGTTCTTC,CASSPDLFSYNEQFF
TRBJ1-4,12,few,TRBV30,-,TGTGCCTGGCGTGGGGGGAATGAAAAACTGTTTTTT,CAWRGGNEKLFF
TRBJ2-3,14,-,TRBV7-2,-,TGTGCCAGCAGGTTGATGGGGAACGCAGATACGCAGTATTTT,CASRLMGNADTQYF
TRBJ2-7,15,-,TRBV19,-,TGTGCCAGTAGTAATAGGGGCCTAAACTCCTACGAGCAGTACTTC,CASSNRGLNSYEQYF
TRBJ2-7,13,-,TRBV7-3,-,TGTGCCAGCAGCTTAACGGCACGGGGCGAGCAGTACTTC,CASSLTARGEQYF
TRBJ1-2,14,few,TRBV27,-,TGTGCCGTTGCCACGCGGGGGGGTGGGTATGGCTACACCTTC,CAVATRGGGYGYTF
TRBJ2-1,14,-,TRBV18,-,TGTGCCAGCTCACCCCCTTCTACCGGGGGTGAGCAGTTCTTC,CASSPPSTGGEQFF
TRBJ2-7,16,-,TRBV4-2,TRBD2,TGTGCCAGCAGCCAAGGCGGGCTAGCGGGAGTGGGGGAGCAGTACTTC,CASSQGGLAGVGEQYF
TRBJ1-2,13,-,TRBV2,-,TGTGCCAGCAGTAGCGACGTGGAGCTCTTCTACACCTTC,CASSSDVELFYTF
TRBJ2-7,16,-,TRBV4-2,TRBD1,TGTGCCAGCAGCCAAGACACCGGGACAGGAGGCTACGAGCAGTACTTC,CASSQDTGTGGYEQYF
TRBJ2-3,14,-,TRBV28,TRBD1,TGTGCCAGCAGCTCGACAGGGGAAACAGATACGCAGTATTTT,CASSSTGETDTQYF
TRBJ2-7,13,-,TRBV18,-,TGTGCCAGCTCAGGGGGGGCTCCCTACGAGCAGTACTTC,CASSGGAPYEQYF
TRBJ1-4,14,-,TRBV21-1,-,TGTGCCAGCAGCACCCGACAAAGAAATGAAAAACTGTTTTTT,CASSTRQRNEKLFF
TRBJ2-7,14,-,TRBV18,-,TGTGCCAGCTCACAGGGGAGACAGACCTACGAGCAGTACTTC,CASSQGRQTYEQYF